This passage covers 3 T cell receptor beta chains from one sample sequenced in a study of CD8+ T cells in alopecia areata. RNA was isolated and reverse transcribed to cDNA, the sequencing template. This table comes from immunoSEQ multiplex PCR, and its TCRdb copy is limited to in-frame clones, with some not included. The sample has tens of thousands of clones, about half seen once. Described treatment: oral pan-JAK inhibitor, 5-10 mg twice daily. Specimen: CD8+ T cells sorted from blood, collected around week 36, from a patient treated with tofacitinib. The receptors originated from a human donor with alopecia areata.

As DNA, the CDR3 is TGCGCCAGCAGCTTGGCCAGAGCGGGCCGGAATGGCTACACCTTC. Translation: CASSLARAGRNGYTF. The V call is TRBV5-1, the J call TRBJ1-2; D not resolved. Trimming removed 0 bases from V and 6 bases from J, with 15 bases in between. Germline V gene sequence: CDR1 SGHRS, CDR2 YFSETQ. This CDR3 is built from 15 residues. Full variable domain (missing parts from reference TRBV5-1 and TRBJ1-2): KAGVTQTPRYLIKTRGQQVTLSCSPISGHRSVSWYQQTPGQGLQFLFEYFSETQRNKGNFPGRFSGRQFSNSRSEMNVSTLELGDSALYLCASSLARAGRNGYTFGSGTRLTVV.

The V call is TRBV5-1, the J call TRBJ2-7; possible D gene TRBD1, 6 bases. V dropped 0 bases and J dropped 5 bases, with 15 bases sitting between them. The CDR3 is 15 residues long. Germline-derived CDR1 and CDR2 are SGHRS and YFSETQ. The CDR3 loop reads CASSLDVQGVDEQYF. In DNA, the CDR3 is TGCGCCAGCAGCTTGGATGTACAGGGTGTCGACGAGCAGTACTTC.

V and J are TRBV27 and TRBJ2-7; TRBD1 matches at 11 bases. V lost 4 bases to trimming and J lost 3 bases; unmatched junction nucleotides: 5. CDR1 and CDR2 from the germline V gene are MNHEY and SMNVEV (reference sequence). The CDR3 contains 15 residues. The CDR3 sequence: CASSWTGGGGYEQYF. Here the CDR3 DNA reads TGTGCCAGCAGTTGGACAGGGGGCGGGGGCTACGAGCAGTACTTC.